The rows below give T cell receptor beta chains drawn from one sample of a study of control samples from healthy donors and cancer patients. Assay used: immunoSEQ multiplex PCR; TCRdb lists only in-frame clones, some missing. The sample lists 100,000 to 150,000 clones; roughly 90% were seen once. The material sequenced was blood. All receptors derive from a woman in her forties or fifties in good health. CDR3s include the opening cysteine and the closing phenylalanine or tryptophan. D genes are given only for firm matches. For some rows the clone size is stated as once, few or many, or as a class when expanded; others skip it.

TRBJ1-6,-,TRBV3-1/TRBV3-2,-,CASSPSSTSPLHF,TGTGCCAGCAGCCCAAGTAGTACTTCACCCCTCCACTTT
TRBJ2-2,TRBD2,TRBV12-3/TRBV12-4,-,CAVRGRNTGELFF,TGTGCCGTGCGGGGGAGGAACACCGGGGAGCTGTTTTTT
TRBJ1-1,TRBD1,TRBV6-5,-,CASLAWTGANTEAFF,TGTGCCAGCCTAGCCTGGACAGGAGCGAACACTGAAGCTTTCTTT
TRBJ2-3,-,TRBV5-1,-,CASSLVQGPDTQYF,TGCGCCAGCAGCTTGGTACAGGGACCAGATACGCAGTATTTT
TRBJ1-6,-,TRBV27,-,CASTQRAGNSPLHF,TGTGCCAGCACCCAACGGGCAGGCAATTCACCCCTCCACTTT
TRBJ1-2,-,TRBV28,-,CASSFFDRNYGYTF,TGTGCCAGCAGTTTTTTTGACAGAAACTATGGCTACACCTTC
TRBJ1-2,-,TRBV6-1,-,CASSEGTHYGYTF,TGTGCCAGCAGTGAAGGGACACACTATGGCTACACCTTC
TRBJ1-6,TRBD1,TRBV2,-,CASTRDRGRNSPLHF,TGTGCCAGCACTCGGGACAGGGGGCGGAATTCACCCCTCCACTTT
TRBJ2-7,-,TRBV7-9,-,CASSLEALPSYEQYF,TGTGCCAGCAGCTTAGAAGCCCTACCCTCCTACGAGCAGTACTTC
TRBJ2-2,-,TRBV10-2,-,CASSGGKDTGELFF,TGCGCCAGCAGTGGAGGGAAAGACACCGGGGAGCTGTTTTTT
TRBJ1-6,-,TRBV6-5,few,CASSPESFGSPLHF,TGTGCCAGCAGCCCAGAAAGTTTCGGCTCACCCCTCCACTTT
TRBJ2-7,-,TRBV19,-,CASKAGQTTYEQYF,TGTGCCAGTAAGGCGGGGCAGACCACCTACGAGCAGTACTTC
TRBJ1-4,TRBD1,TRBV6-6,few,CASSYSGQGGIF,TGTGCCAGCAGTTACTCCGGACAGGGTGGGATTTTT
TRBJ1-4,-,TRBV7-8,-,CASSLNAGNEKLFF,TGTGCCAGCAGCTTAAACGCGGGGAACGAAAAACTGTTTTTT